This entry lists 9 T cell receptor beta chains sequenced from one sample in a study of blood T cell repertoires in COVID-19. Sequencing used immunoSEQ multiplex PCR; TCRdb keeps in-frame clones, though not all of them. Here the sample spans 35,000 to 50,000 clones, roughly 91% being singletons. Sequenced material: peripheral blood. Receptors were obtained from a human donor in a cohort sampled during active COVID-19.

The CDR3 nucleotides read TGTGCCACCAGCGGACAGGGTTACCTCCACTTT. It yields the protein CATSGQGYLHF. V and J are TRBV15 and TRBJ1-6; 8 nucleotides align to TRBD1. The CDR3 consists of 11 residues. After removal of 5 bases from V and 15 bases from J, the junction contained 3 bases not matched to a gene. The V gene's germline CDR1 is LNHNV and CDR2 YYDKDF (reference sequence).

The rearrangement joins TRBV6-5 to TRBJ1-2; a possible D gene is TRBD1 (5 bases). Germline V gives CDR1 MNHEY, CDR2 SVGAGI. V lost 0 bases to trimming and J lost 8 bases, with 10 bases between them. The CDR3 loop spans 13 amino acids. Here the CDR3 DNA reads TGTGCCAGCAGTTACTCGGGGCTGGAAGGCTACACCTTC. Protein sequence: CASSYSGLEGYTF.

This clone was seen a single time. The chain employs TRBV4-2 and TRBJ2-1, with TRBD1 matching 7 bases. V shed 4 bases, J shed 5 bases, and the junction held 8 bases outside the gene matches. CDR1 and CDR2 (germline): LGHNA, YNFKEQ. The CDR3 length is 15 residues. The CDR3 is CASSPHRGSDNEQFF. In nucleotides, the CDR3 is TGTGCCAGCAGCCCACACAGGGGTTCCGACAATGAGCAGTTCTTC.

The chain has TRBV6-5 and TRBJ2-1; D gene ambiguous. The length of the CDR3 is 12 residues. With 6 bases removed from V and 7 bases from J, the gap between germline ends came to 10 bases. CDR1 MNHEY and CDR2 SVGAGI come from the germline V gene. In DNA form, the CDR3 reads TGTGCCAGCAGGCATACTATGAATGAGCAGTTCTTC. Its protein product is CASRHTMNEQFF.

The V call is TRBV21-1, the J call TRBJ1-2; the table gives TRBD1 as D, unverified against the DNA. TRBV21-1 is reported as a pseudogene. The CDR3 length is 18 residues. The CDR3 region is CASSKFGGQGANNYGYTF. CDR3 nucleotides: TGTGCCAGCAGCAAATTTGGAGGACAGGGGGCCAATAACTATGGCTACACCTTC.

The genes are TRBV27 and TRBJ1-2, with 8 positions matching TRBD1. In germline, CDR1 is MNHEY, CDR2 SMNVEV (reference sequence). The V and J ends lost 2 bases and 2 bases, in that order; junction bases with no gene match: 4. CDR3 size: 15 residues. CDR3 in amino acids: CASSLGTGGNYGYTF. The CDR3 bases are TGTGCCAGCAGTTTAGGGACAGGTGGGAACTATGGCTACACCTTC.

The chain uses TRBV5-8 and TRBJ2-1; 7 bases agree with TRBD2. Germline V gene data show CDR1 as SGHTS and CDR2 as YDEGEE. The V gene end was trimmed by 5 bases and the J gene end by 12 bases; junction bases not matched to a gene: 5. The CDR3 is made up of 11 amino acids. The DNA for the CDR3 is TGTGCCAGCAGAACTAGCGTTTTGCAGTTCTTC. Residues: CASRTSVLQFF.

The chain couples TRBV6-5 to TRBJ1-2; tentative D call: TRBD1 (5 bases). Trimming left V 7 bases short and J 8 bases short, with 20 bases between. The CDR3 extends over 14 amino acids. Germline CDR1 and CDR2: MNHEY and SVGAGI. In DNA, the CDR3 is TGTGCCAGCACCAAAGGTCGACAGTTAGAAGGCTACACCTTC. This translates into CASTKGRQLEGYTF.

V is TRBV7-9 and J is TRBJ2-5; D is perhaps TRBD1 (5 bases). Germline CDR1 is SEHNR and CDR2 is FQNEAQ (reference sequence). Trimming stripped 3 bases from V and 2 bases from J, with 13 bases between. The CDR3 loop spans 15 amino acids. The chain's CDR3 is CASSFPTTAQETQYF. CDR3 coding DNA: TGTGCCAGCAGCTTTCCCACGACAGCACAAGAGACCCAGTACTTC. Drawing the rest from reference TRBV7-9 and TRBJ2-5, the complete variable domain is DTGVSQNPRHKITKRGQNVTFRCDPISEHNRLYWYRQTLGQGPEFLTYFQNEAQLEKSRLLSDRFSAERPKGSFSTLEIQRTEQGDSAMYLCASSFPTTAQETQYFGPGTRLLVL.